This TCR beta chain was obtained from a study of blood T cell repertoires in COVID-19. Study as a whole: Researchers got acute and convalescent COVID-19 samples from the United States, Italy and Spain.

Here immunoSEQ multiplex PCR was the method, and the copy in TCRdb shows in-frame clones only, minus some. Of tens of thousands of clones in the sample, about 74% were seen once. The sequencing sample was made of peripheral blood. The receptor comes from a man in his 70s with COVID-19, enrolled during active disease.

The CDR3 sequence: CASSLDPELTDTQYF. CDR3 DNA: TGTGCCAGCAGCCTAGATCCGGAACTAACAGATACGCAGTATTTT. The chain joins TRBV6-5 to TRBJ2-3; D not certain. The length of the CDR3 is 15 residues. Trimming took 6 bases from V and 3 from J, leaving 16 bases between them. Germline V CDR1 and CDR2: MNHEY, SVGAGI.